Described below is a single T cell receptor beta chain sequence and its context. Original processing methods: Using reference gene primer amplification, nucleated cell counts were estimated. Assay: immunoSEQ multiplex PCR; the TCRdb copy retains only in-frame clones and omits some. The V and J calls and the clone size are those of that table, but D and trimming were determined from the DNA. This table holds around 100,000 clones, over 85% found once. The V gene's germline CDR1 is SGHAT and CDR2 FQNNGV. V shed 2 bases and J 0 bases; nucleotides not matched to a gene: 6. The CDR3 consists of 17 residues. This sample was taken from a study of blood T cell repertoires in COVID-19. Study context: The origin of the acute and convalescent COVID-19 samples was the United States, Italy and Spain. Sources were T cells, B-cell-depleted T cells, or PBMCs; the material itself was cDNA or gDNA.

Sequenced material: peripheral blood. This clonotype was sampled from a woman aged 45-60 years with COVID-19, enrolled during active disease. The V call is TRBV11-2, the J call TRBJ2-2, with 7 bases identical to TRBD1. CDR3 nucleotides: TGTGCCAGCAGCTTACTGGGCCAGGGGGCGAACACCGGGGAGCTGTTTTTT. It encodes CASSLLGQGANTGELFF.